This T cell receptor (beta chain) was identified during a study of a mutant IDH1 vaccine in newly diagnosed glioma. At the level of the study: Treated patients showed a male proportion of around 62%, a female proportion of about 40%, and a mean age of around 39 years. Earlier care involved radiotherapy, temozolomide, or both, and the majority received both.

Libraries were prepared by immunoSEQ multiplex PCR; TCRdb keeps only in-frame clonotypes and omits some of them. The profile shows about 67,000 clones, about four fifths of them singletons. Regarding the study as a whole: Over 85% of patients showed vaccine-induced immune responses across multiple MHC alleles.

This CDR3 region has 17 residues. With V trimmed by 6 bases and J by 5 bases, 15 bases remained unmatched. Germline V gene lookup returns CDR1 SGHRS and CDR2 YFSETQ. As to time point: baseline, week 1 (first vaccination visit). The treatment here: pre-vaccination baseline after standard-of-care therapy. Newly diagnosed WHO grade 3 or 4 IDH1-mutant, ATRX-lost astrocytomas were identified in the donors. As for this clone: Its cognate antigen is unknown.

The specimen comprised peripheral blood mononuclear cells (PBMCs), sampled from a glioma patient treated with radiotherapy, temozolomide or both. This clonotype originated in a woman under 30 with glioma. Some clones in this sample may be carry-over from other donors' samples. The rearrangement joins TRBV5-1 to TRBJ2-7; 12 bases align to TRBD2. The CDR3 DNA sequence: TGCGCCAGCACACTACGGGAGACTAGCGGGAGATCGCACGAGCAGTACTTC. Translated: CASTLRETSGRSHEQYF.